A single sample gave rise to the 3 T cell receptor beta chains below, sequenced in a study of CD8+ T cells in alopecia areata. RNA extraction and reverse transcription yielded cDNA as sequencing template. Using immunoSEQ multiplex PCR, the repertoire was profiled, and TCRdb retains in-frame clones only, with some absent. The data show more than 150,000 clones, with just under 60% seen just once and roughly 14% held by the top ten. This sample comprised CD4+ T cells sorted from blood, obtained at week 0. The receptor set was obtained from a human donor with alopecia areata.

This clone has just a few counts. The chain has TRBV28 and TRBJ2-3, with D possibly TRBD2 on 6 matching bases. Trimming shortened V by 5 bases and J by 2 bases, and 14 bases separated the two germline ends. Germline values: CDR1 MDHEN, CDR2 SYDVKM. CDR3 length: 15 amino acids. The CDR3 reads CASSPGTGLTDTQYF. The CDR3, as DNA: TGTGCCAGCAGTCCCGGGACGGGACTCACAGATACGCAGTATTTT.

This clone was picked up a small number of times. The chain uses TRBV29-1 and TRBJ2-3, with 8 bases fitting TRBD2. Germline CDR1 and CDR2: SQVTM and ANQGSEA. The CDR3 runs 11 residues. Trimming cost V 6 bases and J 14 bases; bases outside gene matches: 10. CDR3 region: CSVERGGSAYF. CDR3 sequence (DNA): TGCAGCGTCGAACGCGGGGGGAGTGCGTATTTT.

The rearrangement joins TRBV29-1 to TRBJ1-2, with D unresolved. There are 11 residues in the CDR3. V lost 1 base and J lost 7, with 7 bases in between. Germline V gene sequence: CDR1 SQVTM, CDR2 ANQGSEA. This chain's CDR3 is CSVEVWGGYTF. CDR3 sequence (DNA): TGCAGCGTTGAAGTGTGGGGTGGCTACACCTTC.